This T cell receptor beta chain stems from a study of blood T cell repertoires in COVID-19. Study background: Sources were T cells, B-cell-depleted T cells, or PBMCs; the material itself was cDNA or gDNA.

The CDR3 is 16 amino acids. V gave up 6 bases and J gave up 7 bases; unmatched junction bases: 10. Germline V CDR1 and CDR2: SNHLY, FYNNEI. Sequencing used immunoSEQ multiplex PCR; TCRdb keeps in-frame clones, though not all of them. The sample contains about 170,000 clones, approximately 92% of which appear only once. Specimen: peripheral blood. V is TRBV2 and J is TRBJ2-1, with 12 nucleotides matching TRBD1. This TCR derives from a woman between 50 and 59 years old with acute or convalescent COVID-19. The CDR3 sequence: CASRETGTGGRNEQFF. The CDR3 nucleotides are TGTGCCAGCAGAGAGACCGGGACAGGGGGCCGAAATGAGCAGTTCTTC.